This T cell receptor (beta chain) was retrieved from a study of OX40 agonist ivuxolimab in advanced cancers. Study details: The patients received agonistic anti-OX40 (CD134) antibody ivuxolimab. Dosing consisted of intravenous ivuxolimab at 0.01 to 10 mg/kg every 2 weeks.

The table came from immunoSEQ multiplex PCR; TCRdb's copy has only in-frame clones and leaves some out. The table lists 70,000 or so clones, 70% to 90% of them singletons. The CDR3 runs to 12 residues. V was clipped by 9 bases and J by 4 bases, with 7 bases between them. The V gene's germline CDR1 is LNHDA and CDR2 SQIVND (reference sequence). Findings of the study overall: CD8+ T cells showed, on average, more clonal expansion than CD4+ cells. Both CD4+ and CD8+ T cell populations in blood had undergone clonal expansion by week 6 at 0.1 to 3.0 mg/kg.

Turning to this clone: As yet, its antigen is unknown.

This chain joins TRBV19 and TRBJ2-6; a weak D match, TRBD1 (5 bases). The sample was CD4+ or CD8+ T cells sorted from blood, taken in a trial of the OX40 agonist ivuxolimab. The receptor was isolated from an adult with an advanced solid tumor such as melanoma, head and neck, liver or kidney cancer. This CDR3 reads CASRTGANVLTF. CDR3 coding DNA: TGTGCCAGCAGGACAGGGGCCAACGTCCTGACTTTC. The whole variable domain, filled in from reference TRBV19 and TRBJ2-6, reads DGGITQSPKYLFRKEGQNVTLSCEQNLNHDAMYWYRQDPGQGLRLIYYSQIVNDFQKGDIAEGYSVSREKKESFPLTVTSAQKNPTAFYLCASRTGANVLTFGAGSRLTVL.